This entry lists 32 T cell receptor beta chains sequenced from one sample in a study of human T cells and chemical hapten exposure. Stated time point: patch test 2, 6 weeks after DPC sensitization. This sample's treatment: therapeutic diphenylcyclopropenone sensitization with weekly scalp DPC. MiXCR was run by TCRdb on the RACE reads, yielding one entry per CDR3 protein. Among 80,000 to 100,000 distinct CDR3 sequences listed, 9% to 9.5% were seen once. The starting material was whole blood, obtained in connection with sensitization to the hapten diphenylcyclopropenone (DPC). These receptor sequences come from a woman aged 40 to 50 with alopecia areata. Some clones in this sample may be carry-over from other donors' samples.

Details on this clonotype: A much larger clone lies a single base off, so this may be a read error. V is TRBV3-1 and J is TRBJ2-7; D call uncertain. This CDR3 has 13 amino acids. CDR1 and CDR2 (germline): LGHDT, YNNKEL (reference sequence). CDR3: CVSSQDQRRQKYF. The CDR3 coding sequence is TGTGTCAGCAGCCAAGATCAACGACGTCAGAAGTACTTC.

This clonotype was counted a few times. The genes are TRBV9 and TRBJ1-2; TRBD1 is a possible D gene (6 bases). V was trimmed by 0 bases and J by 5 bases, leaving 11 bases between them. Germline-derived CDR1 and CDR2 are SGDLS and YYNGEE. The CDR3 sequence is 14 residues long. The CDR3 sequence: CASSVGGGWYGYTF. CDR3 nucleotides: TGTGCCAGCAGCGTAGGAGGGGGTTGGTATGGCTACACCTTC.

This clonotype was seen many times. The chain carries TRBV18 and TRBJ1-5, with a weak D call TRBD1 (6 bases). This CDR3 comprises 17 residues. V was shortened by 3 bases and J by 0 bases, with 15 bases between the two germline ends. Germline V gene data show CDR1 as KGHSH and CDR2 as LQKENI. CDR3 in amino acids: CASSPGDRTYSNQPQHF. The CDR3 bases are TGTGCCAGCTCACCGGGAGACAGGACCTATAGCAATCAGCCCCAGCATTTT.

This clonotype was counted ten times or more. V is TRBV6-5 and J is TRBJ1-2; TRBD1 might be the D (5 bases). Germline CDR1 MNHEY, CDR2 SVGAGI. The V gene lost 0 bases and the J gene lost 1 base, with 6 bases spanning the gap. The CDR3 is 14 residues long. The DNA for the CDR3 is TGTGCCAGCAGTTACTCCAGGGTTAACTATGGCTACACCTTC. Its protein is CASSYSRVNYGYTF.

The chain has TRBV7-3 and TRBJ2-2; D is possibly TRBD2 (5 bases). This CDR3 is built from 18 residues. Germline V gene lookup returns CDR1 SGHTA and CDR2 FQGTGA. V gave up 1 base and J gave up 0 bases, with 15 bases separating them. CDR3 amino acids: CASSLIGGRAANTGELFF. The CDR3 DNA follows: TGTGCCAGCAGCTTAATTGGCGGGCGAGCCGCGAACACCGGGGAGCTGTTTTTT.

CDR3 amino acids: CASSDSDSGTQYF. The DNA of the CDR3 is TGTGCCAGCAGTGACTCGGACAGTGGTACGCAGTATTTT. The chain joins TRBV6-4 to TRBJ2-3, with D possibly matching TRBD1 (6 bases). Per the germline V gene, CDR1 is MRHNA and CDR2 is SNTAGT. The CDR3 totals 13 residues. V dropped 0 bases and J dropped 8 bases, with 9 bases sitting between them.

CDR3 region: CASSPSLSGGPRDTQYF. CDR3 sequence (DNA): TGCGCCAGCAGCCCCTCCCTGAGCGGGGGGCCCAGAGATACGCAGTATTTT. The rearrangement joins TRBV4-3 to TRBJ2-3; 9 bases map to TRBD2. The trim removed 4 bases at V and 5 bases at J, leaving 13 bases unmatched. The CDR3 consists of 17 residues. Germline assignment: CDR1 LGHNA and CDR2 YSLEER.

This clonotype has only a few counts. This chain uses TRBV18 with TRBJ2-2; D gene uncertain. The ends were cut back, 2 bases at V and 0 bases at J, with 4 bases in the middle. There are 14 residues in the CDR3. Looked up from germline, CDR1 is KGHSH and CDR2 is LQKENI. CDR3 protein: CASSPFTNTGELFF. In nucleotides, the CDR3 is TGTGCCAGCTCACCATTTACGAACACCGGGGAGCTGTTTTTT. Full variable domain (remainder filled in from reference TRBV18 and TRBJ2-2): NAGVMQNPRHLVRRRGQEARLRCSPMKGHSHVYWYRQLPEEGLKFMVYLQKENIIDESGMPKERFSAEFPKEGPSILRIQQVVRGDSAAYFCASSPFTNTGELFFGEGSRLTVL.

This clonotype appeared many times. V and J are TRBV20-1 and TRBJ2-5; 7 bases are shared with TRBD2. CDR1 is DFQATT, CDR2 SNEGSKA, per germline (reference sequence). The CDR3 length is 16 residues. J lost 7 bases, V lost 5 bases, and 19 bases had no gene match. The CDR3 protein is CSASRDYQSHTGTQYF. The CDR3 bases are TGCAGTGCTTCTCGGGACTACCAATCACACACCGGGACCCAGTACTTC.

This clonotype was recorded many times. This sequence joins TRBV29-1 and TRBJ2-4, with D possibly being TRBD2 (5 bases). The germline V gene encodes CDR1 SQVTM and CDR2 ANQGSEA. The CDR3 has 13 amino acids. The V end lost 7 bases, the J end lost 1 base, and 11 bases lay between the germline ends. In nucleotides, the CDR3 is TGCAGCGCCGAGGGAACGGCCAAAAACATTCAGTACTTC. It codes for CSAEGTAKNIQYF.

This clonotype appeared many times. The chain links TRBV12-3 or TRBV12-4 to TRBJ2-1; TRBD2 matches at 11 bases. The CDR3 runs 18 residues. The junction had 17 bases not matched to a gene; V was cut back by 6 bases and J by 7 bases. The CDR3 loop is CASSPYLITSGRGNEQFF. CDR3 in DNA: TGTGCCAGCAGCCCTTATCTCATAACTAGCGGGAGAGGGAATGAGCAGTTCTTC.

There are a few counts of this clonotype. This rearrangement joins TRBV29-1 to TRBJ2-2, with 8 bases that match TRBD1. J lost 2 bases, V lost 5 bases, and 1 base had no gene match. In germline, CDR1 is SQVTM, CDR2 ANQGSEA. This CDR3 contains 13 residues. The CDR3 loop reads CSVQGANTGELFF. In DNA, the CDR3 is TGCAGCGTTCAGGGGGCCAACACCGGGGAGCTGTTTTTT.

This clonotype was counted between two and nine times. CDR3 region: CASSEGMVGPEAFF. The DNA for the CDR3 is TGTGCCAGCAGTGAAGGGATGGTGGGACCGGAAGCTTTCTTT. The chain uses TRBV6-1 and TRBJ1-1; D perhaps matches TRBD1 (5 bases). The CDR3 consists of 14 residues. The V end was cut by 1 base, the J end by 8 bases, with 14 bases between. Germline CDR1 reads MNHNS; CDR2 reads SASEGT.

This clonotype was seen at least ten times. V usage is TRBV7-9 and J usage is TRBJ2-2; the D is unclear. Per germline, CDR1 SEHNR and CDR2 FQNEAQ (reference sequence). The CDR3 extends over 14 amino acids. The germline V and J ends were trimmed by 5 bases and 4 bases, with 11 bases remaining between them. The CDR3 DNA follows: TGTGCCAGCAGCAGTAGCCCATTCACCGGGGAGCTGTTTTTT. Protein product: CASSSSPFTGELFF.

This chain uses TRBV20-1 with TRBJ2-1, with 8 bases matching TRBD2. In germline, CDR1 is DFQATT, CDR2 SNEGSKA (reference sequence). Trimming at V came to 7 bases and at J to 0 bases, leaving 5 bases not matched to a gene. CDR3 size: 14 residues. For the CDR3, the DNA is TGCAGTGGTCGGGAGGGCAGCTCCTACAATGAGCAGTTCTTC. Translation: CSGREGSSYNEQFF.

The chain uses TRBV7-8 and TRBJ2-1; no definite D call. This CDR3 is 14 amino acids long. Trimming took 2 bases from V and 6 from J, leaving 11 bases between them. CDR1 and CDR2 from the germline V gene are SGHVS and FQNEAQ. DNA of the CDR3: TGTGCCAGCAGCTTACGGGTAGGAAGCAATGAGCAGTTCTTC. Protein: CASSLRVGSNEQFF.

The chain carries TRBV3-1 and TRBJ1-2; 7 bases are shared with TRBD1. The V gene's germline CDR1 is LGHDT and CDR2 YNNKEL (reference sequence). The CDR3 spans 16 residues. V was pared by 2 bases and J by 1 base, with 7 bases of the junction left unmatched. For the CDR3, the DNA is TGTGCCAGCAGCCAATTGACAGGGCTCAATAACTATGGCTACACCTTC. Amino acid sequence: CASSQLTGLNNYGYTF.

In its sample, this clonotype was seen many times. The J gene is TRBJ2-7, the V gene TRBV3-1; D remains unclear. V was cut by 1 base and J by 0 bases, with 10 bases left in between. This CDR3 region has 15 residues. Germline V gives CDR1 LGHDT, CDR2 YNNKEL (reference sequence). DNA of the CDR3: TGTGCCAGCAGCCAAGGGTCGGAGAGCTCCTACGAGCAGTACTTC. Encoded protein: CASSQGSESSYEQYF.

The sample holds many counts of this clonotype. The rearrangement links TRBV5-4 to TRBJ2-7; no definite D call. Trimming stripped 4 bases from V and 5 bases from J, with 19 bases between. This CDR3 has 15 amino acids. Per the germline V gene, CDR1 is SGHNT and CDR2 is YYREEE (reference sequence). CDR3 sequence reads: CASSKVAKAPDEQYF. The CDR3 DNA reads TGTGCCAGCAGCAAAGTCGCTAAGGCGCCGGACGAGCAGTACTTC.

The J gene is TRBJ1-5, the V gene TRBV7-9; 9 bases align to TRBD1. Trimming cost V 1 base and J 4 bases; bases outside gene matches: 8. CDR1 is SEHNR and CDR2 is FQNEAQ in the germline V gene (reference sequence). CDR3 length: 17 amino acids. In DNA, the CDR3 is TGTGCCAGCAGCTTAGTCCCGGGACAGGGTAGGAATCAGCCCCAGCATTTT. Its protein product is CASSLVPGQGRNQPQHF. The variable domain in full, with the rest retrieved from reference TRBV7-9 and TRBJ1-5, is DTGVSQNPRHKITKRGQNVTFRCDPISEHNRLYWYRQTLGQGPEFLTYFQNEAQLEKSRLLSDRFSAERPKGSFSTLEIQRTEQGDSAMYLCASSLVPGQGRNQPQHFGDGTRLSIL.

A few counts support this clonotype. The V and J genes are TRBV12-3 or TRBV12-4 and TRBJ1-5; D perhaps matches TRBD1 (5 bases). The CDR3 has 13 residues. Trimming removed 7 bases from V and 7 bases from J, with 14 bases in between. The CDR3 DNA sequence: TGTGCCAGCACCCAGGGTGTGGGGCAGCCCCAGCATTTT. This gives the protein CASTQGVGQPQHF.

The sample holds many counts of this clonotype. This sequence joins TRBV11-2 and TRBJ1-6, with D uncertain. The CDR3 contains 11 residues. Germline CDR1 and CDR2: SGHAT and FQNNGV. V shed 5 bases and J shed 14 bases, with 10 bases lying between them. The CDR3 bases are TGTGCCAGCAGCCCGGGCGGGGCCCTCCACTTT. Protein product: CASSPGGALHF.

This clonotype was detected only a few times. CDR3 in DNA: TGCAGCGTTGAAGGTCAGGGTGGTGCCGGGGAGCTGTTTTTT. It specifies CSVEGQGGAGELFF. The chain recombines TRBV29-1 with TRBJ2-2; possible D gene TRBD1, 5 bases. V lost 1 base to trimming and J lost 6 bases, with 12 bases between them. This CDR3 contains 14 residues. Looked up from germline, CDR1 is SQVTM and CDR2 is ANQGSEA.

In its sample, this clonotype was seen many times. The V and J genes are TRBV7-2 and TRBJ2-1; 10 bases agree with TRBD1. V lost 1 base to trimming and J lost 6 bases; unmatched junction nucleotides: 3. The length of the CDR3 is 15 residues. The germline V gene has CDR1 SGHTA and CDR2 FQGNSA. CDR3 amino acids: CASSLGQGASNEQFF. CDR3 in DNA: TGTGCCAGCAGCTTAGGACAGGGGGCCTCCAATGAGCAGTTCTTC. Complete variable domain (other parts from reference TRBV7-2 and TRBJ2-1): GAGVSQSPSNKVTEKGKDVELRCDPISGHTALYWYRQSLGQGLEFLIYFQGNSAPDKSGLPSDRFSAERTGGSVSTLTIQRTQQEDSAVYLCASSLGQGASNEQFFGPGTRLTVL.

CDR3 DNA sequence: TGCAGCGTTAGACAGGGGGATGGCTACACCTTC. This codes for CSVRQGDGYTF. This rearrangement joins TRBV29-1 to TRBJ1-2; 9 bases are shared with TRBD1. The CDR3 has 11 residues. V trimming: 5 bases; J trimming: 6 bases; junction bases outside the gene matches: 1. Germline lookup yields CDR1 SQVTM and CDR2 ANQGSEA.

The V call is TRBV6-2 or TRBV6-3, the J call TRBJ2-1; maybe TRBD1 (5 bases). Deletions cut 2 bases from V and 13 bases from J, with 15 bases between. This CDR3 contains 13 residues. CDR1 is MNHEY, CDR2 SVGEGT, per germline. CDR3 amino acids: CASSYVQGSGQFF. Written as DNA, the CDR3 is TGTGCCAGCAGTTACGTCCAGGGTTCTGGACAGTTCTTC.

In regard to this clonotype: At one end the junction does not follow the germline gene, possibly because of a read error. The chain employs TRBV7-6 and TRBJ2-7; the D is unclear. CDR3 length equals 10 residues. Germline V gene data show CDR1 as SGHVS and CDR2 as FNYEAQ. CDR3 amino acids: CASLAPPRDF. In nucleotides, the CDR3 is TGTGCCAGCCTGGCCCCGCCCAGAGACTTC.

The chain employs TRBV7-6 and TRBJ2-2; D possibly corresponds to TRBD2 (6 bases). This CDR3 is 14 amino acids long. Trimming left V 4 bases short and J 6 bases short, with 12 bases between. Germline V gene data show CDR1 as SGHVS and CDR2 as FNYEAQ. CDR3 nucleotides: TGTGCCAGCAGCTACGAGGCGGGGTCCGGGGAGCTGTTTTTT. This sequence encodes CASSYEAGSGELFF.

This chain uses TRBV7-3 with TRBJ2-7; D remains unclear. The ends were cut back, 0 bases at V and 3 bases at J, with 6 bases in the middle. CDR3 length: 13 residues. CDR1 SGHTA and CDR2 FQGTGA come from the germline V gene. In nucleotides, the CDR3 is TGTGCCAGCAGCTTAACAAACAGCTACGAGCAGTACTTC. It translates to CASSLTNSYEQYF. Based on the CDR3 plus reference TRBV7-3 and TRBJ2-7, the full variable domain is GAGVSQTPSNKVTEKGKYVELRCDPISGHTALYWYRQSLGQGPEFLIYFQGTGAADDSGLPNDRFFAVRPEGSVSTLKIQRTERGDSAVYLCASSLTNSYEQYFGPGTRLTVT.

In this sample, this clonotype turned up many times. V usage is TRBV5-1 and J usage is TRBJ2-2; TRBD2 aligns across 9 bases. V lost 4 bases to trimming and J lost 5 bases; unmatched junction nucleotides: 6. The CDR3 totals 15 residues. The V gene's germline CDR1 is SGHRS and CDR2 YFSETQ. CDR3 bases: TGCGCCAGCAGCCCCGGGACTAGCAGGACCGGGGAGCTGTTTTTT. It encodes CASSPGTSRTGELFF.

This clonotype was counted between two and nine times. The V gene is TRBV28, the J gene TRBJ1-4; D may be TRBD1 (5 bases). The CDR3 runs 12 residues. Trimming cost V 8 bases and J 4 bases, with 8 bases left between them. Germline values: CDR1 MDHEN, CDR2 SYDVKM. CDR3 sequence (DNA): TGTGCCAGCCGGGACCTTAATGAAAAACTGTTTTTT. As protein: CASRDLNEKLFF.

This clonotype was found many times. The chain links TRBV28 to TRBJ2-1, with D possibly called TRBD1 or TRBD2 (6 bases each). The length of the CDR3 is 13 residues. The V gene's germline CDR1 is MDHEN and CDR2 SYDVKM. V shed 7 bases and J shed 10 bases, with 17 bases lying between them. CDR3 amino acids: CASTLGGYTEQFF. The CDR3 bases are TGTGCCAGCACCCTGGGGGGCTACACAGAGCAGTTCTTC.